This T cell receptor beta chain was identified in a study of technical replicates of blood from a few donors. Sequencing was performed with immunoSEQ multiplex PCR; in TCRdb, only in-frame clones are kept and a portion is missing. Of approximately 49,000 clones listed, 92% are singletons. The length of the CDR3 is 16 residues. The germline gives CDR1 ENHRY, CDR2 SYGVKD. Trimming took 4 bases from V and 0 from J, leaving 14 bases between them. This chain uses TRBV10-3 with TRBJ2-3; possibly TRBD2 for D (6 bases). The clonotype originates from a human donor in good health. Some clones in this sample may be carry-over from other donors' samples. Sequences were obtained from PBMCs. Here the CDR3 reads CAISGAGRSSTDTQYF. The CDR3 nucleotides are TGTGCCATCAGTGGGGCGGGGCGCTCTAGCACAGATACGCAGTATTTT.